Following are 16 T cell receptor beta chains from one sample sequenced in a study of blood T cell repertoires in COVID-19. Generated by immunoSEQ multiplex PCR, the TCRdb table keeps only in-frame clones and is missing some. Of some 69,000 clones in the sample, more than 90% were seen once. Material for sequencing was peripheral blood. These receptors were taken from a man aged 60 to 69 with acute or convalescent COVID-19.

This chain links TRBV11-3 with TRBJ2-1; the D gene is possibly TRBD2 (6 bases). The CDR3 is made up of 13 amino acids. Germline lookup yields CDR1 SGHNT and CDR2 YENEEA. Trimming left V 1 base short and J 6 bases short, with 7 bases between. CDR3 region: CASSLVGGNEQFF. The CDR3 DNA reads TGTGCCAGCAGCTTAGTGGGGGGCAATGAGCAGTTCTTC.

CDR3 in amino acids: CASRDRGGTNEKLFF. CDR3 in DNA: TGTGCCAGCCGTGACAGGGGGGGAACTAATGAAAAACTGTTTTTT. The chain has TRBV11-2 and TRBJ1-4; 9 bases are shared with TRBD1. Losses at the gene ends were 8 bases for V and 1 base for J; bases not matched to a gene: 5. The CDR3 covers 15 residues. The germline V gene has CDR1 SGHAT and CDR2 FQNNGV.

This clone was found once. The chain carries TRBV5-4 and TRBJ2-1, with a possible D match to TRBD2 (6 bases). This CDR3 is built from 16 residues. Looked up from germline, CDR1 is SGHNT and CDR2 is YYREEE (reference sequence). V was cut by 3 bases and J by 10 bases, with 23 bases left in between. CDR3 DNA sequence: TGTGCCAGCAGCTCGAAAGGGACTCCCAGTCAAAGCGAGCAGTTCTTC. Its protein product is CASSSKGTPSQSEQFF.

The CDR3 is CASSFDSTTGELFF. CDR3 DNA sequence: TGTGCCAGCAGCTTCGACAGCACCACCGGGGAGCTGTTTTTT. The chain couples TRBV5-8 to TRBJ2-2, with a tentative D call TRBD1 (5 bases). Germline CDR1 SGHTS, CDR2 YDEGEE. CDR3 size: 14 residues. Trimming pared 2 bases from V and 4 bases from J, leaving 9 bases between.

The chain combines TRBV7-8 with TRBJ2-2, with TRBD1 as a possible D gene (5 bases). Germline lookup yields CDR1 SGHVS and CDR2 FQNEAQ. V was clipped by 10 bases and J by 1 base, with 13 bases between them. This CDR3 spans 14 amino acids. Here the CDR3 reads CATSREENTGELFF. The DNA for the CDR3 is TGTGCCACTTCCAGGGAAGAGAACACCGGGGAGCTGTTTTTT. Looking up the rest from reference TRBV7-8 and TRBJ2-2 gives the full variable domain: GAGVSQSPRYKVAKRGQDVALRCDPISGHVSLFWYQQALGQGPEFLTYFQNEAQLDKSGLPSDRFFAERPEGSVSTLKIQRTQQEDSAVYLCATSREENTGELFFGEGSRLTVL.

The chain has TRBV7-9 and TRBJ2-2; D is perhaps TRBD1 (6 bases). The V gene lost 10 bases and the J gene lost 2 bases, with 14 bases spanning the gap. The CDR3 length is 14 residues. Germline V lookup: CDR1 SEHNR, CDR2 FQNEAQ (reference sequence). This CDR3 is CATPGHRNTGELFF. CDR3 in DNA: TGTGCCACCCCGGGACACAGAAACACCGGGGAGCTGTTTTTT.

The chain carries TRBV6-1 and TRBJ2-1, with D possibly being TRBD2 (6 bases). V lost 2 bases to trimming and J lost 8 bases, with 22 bases between them. The germline V gene encodes CDR1 MNHNS and CDR2 SASEGT. The CDR3 has 17 residues. Here the CDR3 reads CASSESPPSAFRDEQFF. CDR3 DNA: TGTGCCAGCAGTGAATCCCCACCTAGCGCTTTCAGGGATGAGCAGTTCTTC.

The chain links TRBV29-1 to TRBJ2-1, with TRBD1 identical over 11 bases. The CDR3 runs 14 residues. CDR1 and CDR2 from the germline V gene are SQVTM and ANQGSEA. With 7 bases clipped from V and 7 bases from J, the junction kept 9 bases outside the gene matches. CDR3 nucleotides: TGCAGCGCCCGGGACAGGGGGGGGAGGAATGAGCAGTTCTTC. Protein: CSARDRGGRNEQFF.

The CDR3, as DNA: TGTGCCAGCAGCTTACGGGACTCTGAAGCTTTCTTT. Its protein product is CASSLRDSEAFF. The chain recombines TRBV7-9 with TRBJ1-1, with a weak D call TRBD1 (5 bases). CDR3 size: 12 residues. V was trimmed by 2 bases and J by 6 bases, leaving 7 bases between them. Germline V lookup: CDR1 SEHNR, CDR2 FQNEAQ (reference sequence).

This clone was seen a single time. The rearrangement joins TRBV2 to TRBJ1-4; 8 bases match TRBD1. Germline V gene lookup returns CDR1 SNHLY and CDR2 FYNNEI. J was trimmed by 5 bases and V by 6 bases; bases with no gene match: 5. This CDR3 contains 14 residues. In DNA, the CDR3 is TGTGCCAGCAGCGGACAGGGAATAAATGAAAAACTGTTTTTT. The encoded protein is CASSGQGINEKLFF.

This sequence joins TRBV18 and TRBJ1-1; 10 bases are a match to TRBD1. J was trimmed by 5 bases and V by 1 base; bases with no gene match: 16. Germline-derived CDR1 and CDR2 are KGHSH and LQKENI. There are 19 residues in the CDR3. The CDR3 sequence is CASSPRGQGGRGSGTEAFF. The CDR3 DNA follows: TGTGCCAGCTCACCACGAGGACAGGGGGGCAGAGGGAGCGGGACTGAAGCTTTCTTT. The variable domain in full, with the rest retrieved from reference TRBV18 and TRBJ1-1, is NAGVMQNPRHLVRRRGQEARLRCSPMKGHSHVYWYRQLPEEGLKFMVYLQKENIIDESGMPKERFSAEFPKEGPSILRIQQVVRGDSAAYFCASSPRGQGGRGSGTEAFFGQGTRLTVV.

The rearrangement links TRBV15 to TRBJ1-4; 7 bases are shared with TRBD1. The ends lost 5 bases at V and 11 bases at J; junction bases unmatched: 14. Germline V CDR1 and CDR2: LNHNV, YYDKDF (reference sequence). This CDR3 spans 15 amino acids. CDR3: CATSLGPGGTGKLFF. DNA of the CDR3: TGTGCCACCAGCCTAGGACCAGGGGGAACTGGGAAACTGTTTTTT.

The V call is TRBV11-2, the J call TRBJ2-1; 8 nucleotides match TRBD1. In germline, CDR1 is SGHAT, CDR2 FQNNGV. The CDR3 covers 15 residues. After removal of 5 bases from V and 7 bases from J, the junction contained 10 bases not matched to a gene. The CDR3 nucleotides are TGTGCCAGCAGCCCTGACAGGGGAGCTTGGAATGAGCAGTTCTTC. Residues: CASSPDRGAWNEQFF.

This chain uses TRBV2 with TRBJ1-5, with TRBD1 matching over 9 bases. CDR1 SNHLY and CDR2 FYNNEI come from the germline V gene. Losses at the gene ends were 6 bases for V and 4 bases for J; bases not matched to a gene: 13. CDR3 length equals 17 residues. As DNA, the CDR3 is TGTGCCAGCAGCCAACGCCGGGACAGGGTCACAAATCAGCCCCAGCATTTT. It yields the protein CASSQRRDRVTNQPQHF.

The gene calls are TRBV30 and TRBJ2-7, with TRBD1 matching 8 bases. The CDR3 contains 14 residues. V dropped 2 bases and J dropped 4; count of bases not matched to a gene: 7. Germline-derived CDR1 and CDR2 are GTSNPN and SVGIG (reference sequence). The CDR3 loop reads CAWSTGQGRYEQYF. CDR3 DNA sequence: TGTGCCTGGAGTACCGGACAGGGACGTTACGAGCAGTACTTC.

This clone was observed once. The chain uses TRBV28 and TRBJ1-2; 8 positions match TRBD1. CDR1 is MDHEN, CDR2 SYDVKM, per germline. The length of the CDR3 is 17 residues. Unmatched junction bases numbered 8, after V lost 2 bases and J lost 0 bases. DNA for the CDR3: TGTGCCAGCAGTTTAGGATCCCGGACAGGGACTAACTATGGCTACACCTTC. This translates into CASSLGSRTGTNYGYTF.